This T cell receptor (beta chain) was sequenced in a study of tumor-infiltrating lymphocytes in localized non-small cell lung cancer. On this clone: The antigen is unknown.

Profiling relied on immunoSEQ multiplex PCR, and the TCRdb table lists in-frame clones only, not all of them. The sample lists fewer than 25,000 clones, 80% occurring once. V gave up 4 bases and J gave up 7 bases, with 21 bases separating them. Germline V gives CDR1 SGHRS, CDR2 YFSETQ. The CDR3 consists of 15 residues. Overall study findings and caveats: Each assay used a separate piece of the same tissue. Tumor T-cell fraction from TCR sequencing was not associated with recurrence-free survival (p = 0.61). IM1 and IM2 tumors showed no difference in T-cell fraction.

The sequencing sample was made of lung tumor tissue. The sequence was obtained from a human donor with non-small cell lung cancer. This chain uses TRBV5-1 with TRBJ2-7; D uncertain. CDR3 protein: CASSPLMADLGEQYF. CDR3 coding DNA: TGCGCCAGCAGCCCGCTTATGGCGGACCTGGGGGAGCAGTACTTC.